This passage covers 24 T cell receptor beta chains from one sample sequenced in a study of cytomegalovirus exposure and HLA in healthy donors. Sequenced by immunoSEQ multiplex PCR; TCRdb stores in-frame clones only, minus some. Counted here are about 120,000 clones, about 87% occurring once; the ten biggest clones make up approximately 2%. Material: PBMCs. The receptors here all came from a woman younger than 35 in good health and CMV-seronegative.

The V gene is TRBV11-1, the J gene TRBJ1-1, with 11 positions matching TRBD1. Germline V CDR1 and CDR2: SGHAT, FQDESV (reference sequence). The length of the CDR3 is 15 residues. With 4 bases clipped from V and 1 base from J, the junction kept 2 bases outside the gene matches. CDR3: CASSSGTGGNTEAFF. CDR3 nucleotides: TGTGCCAGCAGCTCCGGGACAGGGGGGAACACTGAAGCTTTCTTT.

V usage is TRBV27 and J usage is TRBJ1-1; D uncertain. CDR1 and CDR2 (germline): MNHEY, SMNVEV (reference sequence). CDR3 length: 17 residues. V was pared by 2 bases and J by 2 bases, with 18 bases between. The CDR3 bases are TGTGCCAGCAGTTTAACCGGAGCGATAGCCGCTAACACTGAAGCTTTCTTT. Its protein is CASSLTGAIAANTEAFF.

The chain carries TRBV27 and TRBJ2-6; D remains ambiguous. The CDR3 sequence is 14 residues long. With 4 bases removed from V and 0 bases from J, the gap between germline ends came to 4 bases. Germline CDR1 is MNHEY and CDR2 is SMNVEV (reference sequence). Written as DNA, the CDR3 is TGTGCCAGCAGTTCGAGCTCTGGGGCCAACGTCCTGACTTTC. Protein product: CASSSSSGANVLTF.

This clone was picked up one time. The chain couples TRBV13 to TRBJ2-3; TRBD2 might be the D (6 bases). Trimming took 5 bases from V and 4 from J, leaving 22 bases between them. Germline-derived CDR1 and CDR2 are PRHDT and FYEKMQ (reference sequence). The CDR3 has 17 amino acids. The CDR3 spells CASSPGGWASGADTQYF. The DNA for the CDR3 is TGTGCCAGCAGCCCCGGGGGTTGGGCAAGTGGCGCAGATACGCAGTATTTT.

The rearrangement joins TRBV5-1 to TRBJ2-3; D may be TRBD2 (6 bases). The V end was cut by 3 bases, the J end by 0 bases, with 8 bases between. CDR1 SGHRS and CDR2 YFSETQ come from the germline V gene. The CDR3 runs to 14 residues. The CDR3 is CASSYGTSTDTQYF. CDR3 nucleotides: TGCGCCAGCAGCTACGGGACTAGCACAGATACGCAGTATTTT.

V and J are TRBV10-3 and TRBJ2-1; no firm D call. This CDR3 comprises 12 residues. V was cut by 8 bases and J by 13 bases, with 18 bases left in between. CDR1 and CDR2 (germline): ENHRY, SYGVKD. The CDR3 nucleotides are TGTGCCATCTCCGTAGCACTCGGTGGACAGTTCTTC. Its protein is CAISVALGGQFF.

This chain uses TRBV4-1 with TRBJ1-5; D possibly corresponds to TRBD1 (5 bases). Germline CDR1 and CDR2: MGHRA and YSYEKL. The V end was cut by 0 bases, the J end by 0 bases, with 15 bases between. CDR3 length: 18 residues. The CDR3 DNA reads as TGCGCCAGCAGCCAAGATACAACAGGCTCATATAGCAATCAGCCCCAGCATTTT. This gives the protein CASSQDTTGSYSNQPQHF.

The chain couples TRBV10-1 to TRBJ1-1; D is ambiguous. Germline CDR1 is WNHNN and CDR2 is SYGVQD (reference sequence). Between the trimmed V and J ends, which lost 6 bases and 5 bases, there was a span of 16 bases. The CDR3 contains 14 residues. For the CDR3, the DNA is TGCGCCAGCAGAGGTTCGACGGCGGGGACTGAAGCTTTCTTT. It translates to CASRGSTAGTEAFF.

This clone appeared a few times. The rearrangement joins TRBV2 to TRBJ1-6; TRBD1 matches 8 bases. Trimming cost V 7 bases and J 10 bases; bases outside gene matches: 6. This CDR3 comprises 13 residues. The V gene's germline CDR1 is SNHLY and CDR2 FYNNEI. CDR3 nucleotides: TGTGCCAGCACCAGGACAGGGCGATCACCCCTCCACTTT. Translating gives CASTRTGRSPLHF. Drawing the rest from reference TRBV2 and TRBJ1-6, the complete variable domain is EPEVTQTPSHQVTQMGQEVILRCVPISNHLYFYWYRQILGQKVEFLVSFYNNEISEKSEIFDDQFSVERPDGSNFTLKIRSTKLEDSAMYFCASTRTGRSPLHFGNGTRLTVT.

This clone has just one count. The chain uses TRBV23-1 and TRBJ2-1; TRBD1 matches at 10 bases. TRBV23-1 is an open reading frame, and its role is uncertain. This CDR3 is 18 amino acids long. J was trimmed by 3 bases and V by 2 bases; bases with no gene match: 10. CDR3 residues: CASSQGDRGKGHYNEQFF. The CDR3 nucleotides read TGCGCCAGCAGTCAAGGGGACAGGGGAAAGGGACACTACAATGAGCAGTTCTTC.

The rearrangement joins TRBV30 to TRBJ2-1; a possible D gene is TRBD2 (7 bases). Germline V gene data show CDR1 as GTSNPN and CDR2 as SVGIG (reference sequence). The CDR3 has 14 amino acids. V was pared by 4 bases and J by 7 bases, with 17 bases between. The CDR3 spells CAWKIRGAKNEQFF. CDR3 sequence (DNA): TGTGCCTGGAAAATCCGGGGGGCCAAGAATGAGCAGTTCTTC. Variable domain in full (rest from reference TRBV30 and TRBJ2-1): SQTIHQWPATLVQPVGSPLSLECTVEGTSNPNLYWYRQAAGRGLQLLFYSVGIGQISSEVPQNLSASRPQDRQFILSSKKLLLSDSGFYLCAWKIRGAKNEQFFGPGTRLTVL.

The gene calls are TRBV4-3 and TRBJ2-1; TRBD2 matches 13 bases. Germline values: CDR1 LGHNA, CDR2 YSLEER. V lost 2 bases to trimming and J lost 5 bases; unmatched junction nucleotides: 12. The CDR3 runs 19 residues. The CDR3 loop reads CASSQMTVRTSGGNNEQFF. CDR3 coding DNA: TGCGCCAGCAGCCAAATGACGGTACGGACTAGCGGGGGCAACAATGAGCAGTTCTTC.

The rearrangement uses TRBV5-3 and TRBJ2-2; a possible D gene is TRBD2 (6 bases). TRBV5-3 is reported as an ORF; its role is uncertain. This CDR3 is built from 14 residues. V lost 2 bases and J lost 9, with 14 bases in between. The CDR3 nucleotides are TGTGCCAGAAGCTTCCGGGACTCTGGCTGGGAGCTGTTTTTT. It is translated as CARSFRDSGWELFF.

The CDR3 nucleotides read TGTGCCAGCAGTGAAATGGTCGGGACAGGGGGCAATAGCGACTATGGCTACACCTTC. It is translated as CASSEMVGTGGNSDYGYTF. The chain couples TRBV2 to TRBJ1-2; TRBD1 agrees at 12 bases. The CDR3 extends over 19 amino acids. Trimming cost V 2 bases and J 3 bases; bases outside gene matches: 13. Germline CDR1 is SNHLY and CDR2 is FYNNEI.

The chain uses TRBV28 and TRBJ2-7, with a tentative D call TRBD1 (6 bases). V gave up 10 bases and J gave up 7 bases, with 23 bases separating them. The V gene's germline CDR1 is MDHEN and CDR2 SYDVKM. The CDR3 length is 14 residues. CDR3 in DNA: TGTGCCACCCCTGCCCCAGGGGTTGGTGGTGAGCAGTACTTC. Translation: CATPAPGVGGEQYF.

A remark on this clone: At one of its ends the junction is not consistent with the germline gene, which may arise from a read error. The CDR3 is CASSLGGGGDEQFF. CDR3 DNA sequence: TGTGCTAGCAGCTTAGGGGGAGGGGGTGATGAGCAGTTCTTC. V and J are TRBV7-7 and TRBJ2-1; D may be TRBD2 (7 bases). CDR1 is SSHAT, CDR2 FNYEAQ, per germline (reference sequence). This CDR3 comprises 14 residues.

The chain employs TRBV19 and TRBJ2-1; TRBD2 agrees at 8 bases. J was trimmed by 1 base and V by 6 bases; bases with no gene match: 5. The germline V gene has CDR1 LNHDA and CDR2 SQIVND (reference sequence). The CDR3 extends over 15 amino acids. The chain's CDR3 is CASSPAGVSYNEQFF. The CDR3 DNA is TGTGCCAGTAGCCCAGCGGGAGTGTCCTACAATGAGCAGTTCTTC.

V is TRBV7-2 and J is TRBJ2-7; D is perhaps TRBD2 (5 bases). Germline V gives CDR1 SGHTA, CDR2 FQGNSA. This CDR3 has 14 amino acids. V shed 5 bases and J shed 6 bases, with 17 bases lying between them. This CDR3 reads CASSGGPNRLEQYF. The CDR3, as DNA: TGTGCCAGCAGCGGAGGACCGAATCGGCTCGAGCAGTACTTC.

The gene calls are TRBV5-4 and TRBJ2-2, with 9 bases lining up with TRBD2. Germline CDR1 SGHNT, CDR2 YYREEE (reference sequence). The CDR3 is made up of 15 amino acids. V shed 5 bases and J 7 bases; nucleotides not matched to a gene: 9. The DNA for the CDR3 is TGTGCCAGCAGGGACGGGACTAGCTTCGGCGGGGAGCTGTTTTTT. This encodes CASRDGTSFGGELFF.

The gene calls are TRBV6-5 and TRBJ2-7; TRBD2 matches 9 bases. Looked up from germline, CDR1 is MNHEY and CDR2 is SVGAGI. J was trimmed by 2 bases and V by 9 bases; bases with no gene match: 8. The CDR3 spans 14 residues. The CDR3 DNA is TGTGCCAGTAAAACGGGACTAGCAACCTACGAGCAGTACTTC. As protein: CASKTGLATYEQYF.

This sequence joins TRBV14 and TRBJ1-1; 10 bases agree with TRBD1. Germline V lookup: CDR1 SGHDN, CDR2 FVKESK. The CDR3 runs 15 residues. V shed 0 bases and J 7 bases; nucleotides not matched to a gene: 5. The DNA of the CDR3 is TGTGCCAGCAGCCAAGACTGGACAGGGGGTGATGAAGCTTTCTTT. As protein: CASSQDWTGGDEAFF.

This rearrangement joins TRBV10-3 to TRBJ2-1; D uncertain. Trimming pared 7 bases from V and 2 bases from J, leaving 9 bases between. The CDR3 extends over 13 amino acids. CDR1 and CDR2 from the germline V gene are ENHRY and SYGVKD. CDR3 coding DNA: TGTGCCATCATGGGCGACCCCTACAATGAGCAGTTCTTC. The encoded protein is CAIMGDPYNEQFF.

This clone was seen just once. The DNA of the CDR3 is TGTGCCAGCAGTCCACGACAGGGTCGACAGCCCCAGCATTTT. It translates to CASSPRQGRQPQHF. This chain joins TRBV27 and TRBJ1-5; 7 positions match TRBD1. After removal of 5 bases from V and 7 bases from J, the junction contained 8 bases not matched to a gene. Germline CDR1 reads MNHEY; CDR2 reads SMNVEV (reference sequence). The CDR3 totals 14 residues.

CDR3 protein: CASMSPPEGQGPPEQYF. CDR3 sequence (DNA): TGCGCCAGCATGTCCCCCCCTGAAGGACAGGGGCCCCCCGAGCAGTACTTC. V is TRBV10-1 and J is TRBJ2-7; 9 bases fit TRBD1. CDR3 length: 17 residues. The ends lost 7 bases at V and 6 bases at J; junction bases unmatched: 19. The V gene's germline CDR1 is WNHNN and CDR2 SYGVQD (reference sequence).